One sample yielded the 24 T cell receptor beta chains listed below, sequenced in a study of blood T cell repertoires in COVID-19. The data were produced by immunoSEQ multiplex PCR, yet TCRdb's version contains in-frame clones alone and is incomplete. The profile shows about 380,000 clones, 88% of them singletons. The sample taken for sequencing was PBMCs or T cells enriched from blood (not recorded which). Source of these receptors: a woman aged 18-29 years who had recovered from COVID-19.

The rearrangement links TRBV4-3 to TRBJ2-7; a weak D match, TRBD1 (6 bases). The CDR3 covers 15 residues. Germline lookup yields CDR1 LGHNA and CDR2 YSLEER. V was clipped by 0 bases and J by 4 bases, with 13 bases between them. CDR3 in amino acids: CASSQDREGGYEQYF. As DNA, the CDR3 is TGCGCCAGCAGCCAAGATAGGGAAGGGGGATACGAGCAGTACTTC.

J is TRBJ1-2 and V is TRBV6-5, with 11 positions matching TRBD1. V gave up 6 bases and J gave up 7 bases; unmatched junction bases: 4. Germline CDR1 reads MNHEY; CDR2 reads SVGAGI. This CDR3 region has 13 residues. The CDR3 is CASRAGTGGGYTF. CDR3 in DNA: TGTGCCAGCAGAGCCGGGACAGGGGGTGGCTACACCTTC.

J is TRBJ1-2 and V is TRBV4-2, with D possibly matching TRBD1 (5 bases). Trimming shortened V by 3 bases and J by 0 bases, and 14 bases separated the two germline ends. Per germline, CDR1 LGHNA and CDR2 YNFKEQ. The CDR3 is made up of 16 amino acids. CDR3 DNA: TGTGCCAGCAGCCAGGCAAAGACAGCTACTAACTATGGCTACACCTTC. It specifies CASSQAKTATNYGYTF.

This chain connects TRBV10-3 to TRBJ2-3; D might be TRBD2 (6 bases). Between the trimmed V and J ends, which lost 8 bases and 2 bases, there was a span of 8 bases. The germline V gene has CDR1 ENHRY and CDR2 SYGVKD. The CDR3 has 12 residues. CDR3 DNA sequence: TGTGCCATCTCGGGGGTCACAGATACGCAGTATTTT. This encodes CAISGVTDTQYF.

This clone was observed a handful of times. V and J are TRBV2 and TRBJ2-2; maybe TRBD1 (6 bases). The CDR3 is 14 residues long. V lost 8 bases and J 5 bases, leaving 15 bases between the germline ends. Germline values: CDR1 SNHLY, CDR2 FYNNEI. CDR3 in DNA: TGTGCCAGCCTCGGAACAGGGAGAACCGGGGAGCTGTTTTTT. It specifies CASLGTGRTGELFF.

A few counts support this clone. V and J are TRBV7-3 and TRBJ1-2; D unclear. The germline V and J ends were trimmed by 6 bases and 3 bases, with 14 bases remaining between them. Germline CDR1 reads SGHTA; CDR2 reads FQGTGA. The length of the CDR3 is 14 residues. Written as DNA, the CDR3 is TGTGCCAGCAGTCGCGGCAACGGATACTATGGCTACACCTTC. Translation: CASSRGNGYYGYTF. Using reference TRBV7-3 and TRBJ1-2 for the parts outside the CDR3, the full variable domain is GAGVSQTPSNKVTEKGKYVELRCDPISGHTALYWYRQSLGQGPEFLIYFQGTGAADDSGLPNDRFFAVRPEGSVSTLKIQRTERGDSAVYLCASSRGNGYYGYTFGSGTRLTVV.

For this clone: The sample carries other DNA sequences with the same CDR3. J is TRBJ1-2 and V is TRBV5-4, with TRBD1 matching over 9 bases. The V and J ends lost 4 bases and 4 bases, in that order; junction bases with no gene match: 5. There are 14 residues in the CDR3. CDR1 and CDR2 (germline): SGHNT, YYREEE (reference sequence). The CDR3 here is CASSPGTGSYGYTF. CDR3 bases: TGTGCCAGCAGCCCTGGGACAGGGAGCTATGGCTACACCTTC. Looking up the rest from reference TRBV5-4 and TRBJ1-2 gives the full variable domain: ETGVTQSPTHLIKTRGQQVTLRCSSQSGHNTVSWYQQALGQGPQFIFQYYREEENGRGNFPPRFSGLQFPNYSSELNVNALELDDSALYLCASSPGTGSYGYTFGSGTRLTVV.

CDR3 nucleotide sequence: TGTGCCAGCAGCTTATTCAGGGTTGTTGGAAACACCATATATTTT. Encoded protein: CASSLFRVVGNTIYF. This rearrangement joins TRBV11-2 to TRBJ1-3, with D maybe TRBD1 (5 bases). V was cut by 2 bases and J by 3 bases, with 11 bases left in between. The CDR3 sequence is 15 residues long. The germline V gene encodes CDR1 SGHAT and CDR2 FQNNGV.

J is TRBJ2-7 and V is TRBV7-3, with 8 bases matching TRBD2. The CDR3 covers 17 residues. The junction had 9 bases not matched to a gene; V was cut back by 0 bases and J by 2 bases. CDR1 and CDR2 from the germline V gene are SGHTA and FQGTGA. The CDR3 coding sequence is TGTGCCAGCAGCTTAACAGTCCCGGGCGGGGGGACCTACGAGCAGTACTTC. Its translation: CASSLTVPGGGTYEQYF.

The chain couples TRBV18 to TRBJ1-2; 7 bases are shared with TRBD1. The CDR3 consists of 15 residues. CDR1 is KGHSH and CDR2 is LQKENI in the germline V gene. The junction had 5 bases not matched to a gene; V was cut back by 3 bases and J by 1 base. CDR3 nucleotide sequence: TGTGCCAGCTCACCCTTCTGGGACAGTAACTATGGCTACACCTTC. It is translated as CASSPFWDSNYGYTF.

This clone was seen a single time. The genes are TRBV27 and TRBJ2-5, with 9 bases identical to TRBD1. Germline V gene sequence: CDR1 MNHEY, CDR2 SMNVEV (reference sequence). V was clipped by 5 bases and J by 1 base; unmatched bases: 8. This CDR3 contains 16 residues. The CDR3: CASSATGGFGQETQYF. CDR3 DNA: TGTGCCAGCAGTGCCACAGGGGGCTTTGGCCAAGAGACCCAGTACTTC.

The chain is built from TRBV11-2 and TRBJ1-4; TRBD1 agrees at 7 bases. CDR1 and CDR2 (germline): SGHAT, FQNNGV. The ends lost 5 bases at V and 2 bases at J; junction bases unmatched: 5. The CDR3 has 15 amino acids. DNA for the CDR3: TGTGCCAGCAGCACACGGACAGGCACTAATGAAAAACTGTTTTTT. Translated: CASSTRTGTNEKLFF.

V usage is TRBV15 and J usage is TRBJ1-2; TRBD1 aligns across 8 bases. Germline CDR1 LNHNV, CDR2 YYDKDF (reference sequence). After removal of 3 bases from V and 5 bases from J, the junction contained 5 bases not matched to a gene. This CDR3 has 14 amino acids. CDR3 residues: CATSSGQGPYGYTF. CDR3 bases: TGTGCCACCAGCAGCGGACAGGGACCATATGGCTACACCTTC.

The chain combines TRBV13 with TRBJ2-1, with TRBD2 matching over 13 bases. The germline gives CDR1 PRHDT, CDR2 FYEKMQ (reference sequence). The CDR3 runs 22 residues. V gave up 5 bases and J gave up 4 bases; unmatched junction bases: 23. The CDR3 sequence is CASSNLRGSEWTSGGQYNEQFF. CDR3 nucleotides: TGTGCCAGCAGCAACTTAAGAGGTTCTGAGTGGACTAGCGGGGGACAATACAATGAGCAGTTCTTC.

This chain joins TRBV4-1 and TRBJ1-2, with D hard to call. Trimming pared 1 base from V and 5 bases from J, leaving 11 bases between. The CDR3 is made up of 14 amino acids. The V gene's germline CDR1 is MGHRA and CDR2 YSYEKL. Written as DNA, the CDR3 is TGCGCCAGCAGCCAAGTTGGCAGGCAATATGGCTACACCTTC. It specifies CASSQVGRQYGYTF.

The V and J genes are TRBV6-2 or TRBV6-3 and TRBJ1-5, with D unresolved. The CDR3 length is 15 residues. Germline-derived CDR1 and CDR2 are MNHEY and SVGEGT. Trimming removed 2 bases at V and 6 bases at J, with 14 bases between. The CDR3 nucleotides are TGTGCCAGCAGTTACGAGGCGTACGAGTTTCAGCCCCAGCATTTT. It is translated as CASSYEAYEFQPQHF.

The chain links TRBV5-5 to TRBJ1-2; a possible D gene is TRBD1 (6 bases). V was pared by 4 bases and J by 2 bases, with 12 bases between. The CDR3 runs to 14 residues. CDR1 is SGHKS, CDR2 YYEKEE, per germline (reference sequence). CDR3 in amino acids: CASSIDQGNYGYTF. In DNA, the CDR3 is TGTGCCAGCAGCATCGACCAGGGGAACTATGGCTACACCTTC.

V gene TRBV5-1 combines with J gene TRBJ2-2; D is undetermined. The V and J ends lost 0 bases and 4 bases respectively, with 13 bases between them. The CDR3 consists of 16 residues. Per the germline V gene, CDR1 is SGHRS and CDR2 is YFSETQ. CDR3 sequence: CASSLVSGFSTGELFF. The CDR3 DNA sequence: TGCGCCAGCAGCTTGGTTTCCGGGTTCAGCACCGGGGAGCTGTTTTTT.

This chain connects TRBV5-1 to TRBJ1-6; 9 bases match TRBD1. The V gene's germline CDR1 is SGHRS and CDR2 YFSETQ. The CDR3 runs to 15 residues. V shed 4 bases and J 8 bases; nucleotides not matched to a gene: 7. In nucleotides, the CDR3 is TGCGCCAGCAGCCTATGGACAGGGGCGGATTCACCCCTCCACTTT. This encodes CASSLWTGADSPLHF.

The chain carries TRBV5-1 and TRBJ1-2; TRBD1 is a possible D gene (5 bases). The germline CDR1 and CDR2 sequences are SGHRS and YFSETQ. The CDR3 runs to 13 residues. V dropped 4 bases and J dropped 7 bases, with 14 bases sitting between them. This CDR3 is CASSAQAPGGYTF. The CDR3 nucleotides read TGCGCCAGCAGCGCACAGGCGCCGGGTGGCTACACCTTC.

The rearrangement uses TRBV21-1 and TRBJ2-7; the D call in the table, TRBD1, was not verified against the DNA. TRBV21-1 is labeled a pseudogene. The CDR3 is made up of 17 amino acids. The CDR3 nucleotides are TGTGCCAGCAGCATACGGAACAGGGGGAGCCTCTCCTACGAGCAGTACTTC. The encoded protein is CASSIRNRGSLSYEQYF.

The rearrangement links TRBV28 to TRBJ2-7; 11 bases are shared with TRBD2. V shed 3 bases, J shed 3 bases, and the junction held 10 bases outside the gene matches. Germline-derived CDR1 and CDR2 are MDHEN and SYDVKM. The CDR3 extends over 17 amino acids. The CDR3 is CASSFIGTSGEFYEQYF. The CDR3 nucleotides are TGTGCCAGCAGTTTCATCGGGACTAGCGGAGAATTCTACGAGCAGTACTTC.

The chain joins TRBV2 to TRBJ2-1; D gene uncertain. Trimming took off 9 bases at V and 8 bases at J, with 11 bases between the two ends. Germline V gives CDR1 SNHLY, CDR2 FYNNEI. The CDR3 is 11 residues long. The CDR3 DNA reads TGTGCCAGGGGCTTCACTCATGAGCAGTTCTTC. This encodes CARGFTHEQFF.

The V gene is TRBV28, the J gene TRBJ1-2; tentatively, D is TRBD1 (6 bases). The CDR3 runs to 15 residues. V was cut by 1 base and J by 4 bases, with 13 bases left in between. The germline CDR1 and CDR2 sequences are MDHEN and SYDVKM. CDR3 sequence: CASSLLGRGGYGYTF. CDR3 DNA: TGTGCCAGCAGTTTATTGGGCAGGGGCGGCTATGGCTACACCTTC.